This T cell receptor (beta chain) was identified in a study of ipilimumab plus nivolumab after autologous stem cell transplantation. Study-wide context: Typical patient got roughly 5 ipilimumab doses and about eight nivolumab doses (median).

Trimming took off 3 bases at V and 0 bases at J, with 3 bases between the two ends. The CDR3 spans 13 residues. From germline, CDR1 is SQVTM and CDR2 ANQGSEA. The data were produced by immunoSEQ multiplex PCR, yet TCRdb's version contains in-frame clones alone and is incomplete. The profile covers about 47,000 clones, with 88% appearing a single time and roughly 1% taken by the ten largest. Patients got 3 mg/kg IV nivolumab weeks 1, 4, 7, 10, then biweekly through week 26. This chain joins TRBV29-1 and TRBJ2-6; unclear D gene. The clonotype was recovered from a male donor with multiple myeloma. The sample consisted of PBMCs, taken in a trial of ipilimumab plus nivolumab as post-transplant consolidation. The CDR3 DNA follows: TGCAGCGTTGACTCCTCTGGGGCCAACGTCCTGACTTTC. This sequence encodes CSVDSSGANVLTF.